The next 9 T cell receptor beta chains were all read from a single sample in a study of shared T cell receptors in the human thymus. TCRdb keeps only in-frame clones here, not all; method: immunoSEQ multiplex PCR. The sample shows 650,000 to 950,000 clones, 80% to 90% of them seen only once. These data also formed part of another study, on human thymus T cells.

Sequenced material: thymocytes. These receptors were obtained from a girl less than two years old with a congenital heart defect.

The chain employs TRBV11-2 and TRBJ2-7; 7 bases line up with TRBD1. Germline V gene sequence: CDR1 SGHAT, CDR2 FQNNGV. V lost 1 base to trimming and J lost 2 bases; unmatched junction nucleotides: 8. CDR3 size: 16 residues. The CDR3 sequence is CASSLVNNRGPYEQYF. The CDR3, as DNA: TGTGCCAGCAGCTTAGTAAACAACAGGGGACCCTACGAGCAGTACTTC.

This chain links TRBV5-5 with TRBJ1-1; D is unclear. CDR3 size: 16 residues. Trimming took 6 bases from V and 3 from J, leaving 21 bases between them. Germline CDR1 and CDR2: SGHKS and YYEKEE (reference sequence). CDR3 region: CASKITGLCGYTEAFF. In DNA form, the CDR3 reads TGTGCCAGCAAAATAACGGGGTTATGTGGGTACACTGAAGCTTTCTTT.

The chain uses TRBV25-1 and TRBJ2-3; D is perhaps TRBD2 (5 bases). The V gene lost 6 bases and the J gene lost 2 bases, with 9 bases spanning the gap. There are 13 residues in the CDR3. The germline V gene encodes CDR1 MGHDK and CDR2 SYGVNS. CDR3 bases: TGTGCCAGCAGCTACGGGGACACAGATACGCAGTATTTT. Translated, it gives CASSYGDTDTQYF. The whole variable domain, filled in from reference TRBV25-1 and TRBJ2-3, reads EADIYQTPRYLVIGTGKKITLECSQTMGHDKMYWYQQDPGMELHLIHYSYGVNSTEKGDLSSESTVSRIRTEHFPLTLESARPSHTSQYLCASSYGDTDTQYFGPGTRLTVL.

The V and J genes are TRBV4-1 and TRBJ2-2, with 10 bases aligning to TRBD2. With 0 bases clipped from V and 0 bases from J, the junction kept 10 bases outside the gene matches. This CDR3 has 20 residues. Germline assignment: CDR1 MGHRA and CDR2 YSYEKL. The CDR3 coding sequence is TGCGCCAGCAGCCAAGATAGTTGGGCTAGCGGGGGAGCGAACACCGGGGAGCTGTTTTTT. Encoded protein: CASSQDSWASGGANTGELFF.

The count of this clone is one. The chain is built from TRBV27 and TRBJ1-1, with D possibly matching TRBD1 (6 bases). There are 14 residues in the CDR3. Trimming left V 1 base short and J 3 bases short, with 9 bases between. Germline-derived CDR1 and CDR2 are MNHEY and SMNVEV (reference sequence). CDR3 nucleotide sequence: TGTGCCAGCAGTTTATGGGGGCGCGACACTGAAGCTTTCTTT. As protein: CASSLWGRDTEAFF.

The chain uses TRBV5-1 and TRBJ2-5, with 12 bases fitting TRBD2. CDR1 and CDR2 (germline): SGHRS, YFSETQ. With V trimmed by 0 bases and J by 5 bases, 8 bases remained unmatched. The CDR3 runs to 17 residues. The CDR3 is CASSLAGLAGRGETQYF. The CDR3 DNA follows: TGCGCCAGCAGCTTGGCCGGACTAGCGGGGCGAGGGGAGACCCAGTACTTC.

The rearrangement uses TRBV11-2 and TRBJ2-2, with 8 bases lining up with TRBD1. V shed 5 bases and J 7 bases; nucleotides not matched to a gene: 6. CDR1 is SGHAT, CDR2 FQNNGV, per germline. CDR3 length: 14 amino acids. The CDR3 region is CASSQRTGSGELFF. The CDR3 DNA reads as TGTGCCAGCAGCCAAAGGACAGGGAGCGGGGAGCTGTTTTTT.

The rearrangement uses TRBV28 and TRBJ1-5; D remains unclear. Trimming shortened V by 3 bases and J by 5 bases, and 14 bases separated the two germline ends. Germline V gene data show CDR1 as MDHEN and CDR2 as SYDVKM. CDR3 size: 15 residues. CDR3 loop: CASSFEGLTYQPQHF. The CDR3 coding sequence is TGTGCCAGCAGTTTTGAGGGTCTTACCTATCAGCCCCAGCATTTT.

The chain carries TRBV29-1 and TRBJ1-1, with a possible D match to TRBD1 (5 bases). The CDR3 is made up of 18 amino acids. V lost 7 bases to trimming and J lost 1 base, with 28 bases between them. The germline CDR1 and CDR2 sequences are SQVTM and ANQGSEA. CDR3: CSAEGGAVSTPWNTEAFF. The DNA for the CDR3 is TGCAGCGCTGAGGGAGGGGCCGTCTCCACCCCCTGGAACACTGAAGCTTTCTTT.